Included here is one T cell receptor (beta chain) sequence, with context. This sample is drawn from a study of blood T cell repertoires in COVID-19. Trimming cost V 5 bases and J 5 bases; bases outside gene matches: 10. Germline V gene sequence: CDR1 SEHNR, CDR2 FQNEAQ (reference sequence). This CDR3 contains 17 residues. Profiling relied on immunoSEQ multiplex PCR, and the TCRdb table lists in-frame clones only, not all of them. Among about 160,000 clones listed, around 87% were seen once. The TCR sequence derives from a woman in her forties or fifties who had recovered from COVID-19. The chain carries TRBV7-9 and TRBJ2-5; TRBD2 matches 14 bases. The sequencing input was PBMCs or T cells enriched from blood (not recorded which). CDR3 DNA: TGTGCCAGCAGCCGGTGGACTAGCGGGGGGCCGCGGGAGACCCAGTACTTC. Its translation: CASSRWTSGGPRETQYF.